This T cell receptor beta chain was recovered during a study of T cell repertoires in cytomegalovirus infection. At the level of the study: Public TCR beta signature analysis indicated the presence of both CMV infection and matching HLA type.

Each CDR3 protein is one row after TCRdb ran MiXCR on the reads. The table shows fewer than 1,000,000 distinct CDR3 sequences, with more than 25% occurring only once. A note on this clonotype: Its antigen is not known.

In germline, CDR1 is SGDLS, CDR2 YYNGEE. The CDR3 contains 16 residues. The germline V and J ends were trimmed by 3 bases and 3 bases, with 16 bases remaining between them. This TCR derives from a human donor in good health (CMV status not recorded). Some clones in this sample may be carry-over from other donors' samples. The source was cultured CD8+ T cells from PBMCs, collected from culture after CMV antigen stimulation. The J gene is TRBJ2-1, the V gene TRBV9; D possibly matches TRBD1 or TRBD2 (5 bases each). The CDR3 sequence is CASSDAGAGYYNEQFF. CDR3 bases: TGTGCCAGCAGCGACGCCGGGGCAGGGTACTACAATGAGCAGTTCTTC.